This TCR beta chain came from a study of blood T cell repertoires in COVID-19. Turning to the study itself: Sample material is recorded as cDNA or gDNA derived from T cells, B-cell-depleted T cells, or PBMCs.

Per the study methods: Nucleated cell number was recorded as an estimate derived from reference gene primer amplification. Generated by immunoSEQ multiplex PCR, the TCRdb table keeps only in-frame clones and is missing some. That table supplies the V and J calls and clone size; D and trimming were determined from the DNA. Here the sample spans some 88,000 clones, more than 75% being singletons. The sequenced sample consisted of peripheral blood. The receptor's source is a human donor in a cohort sampled during active COVID-19.

CDR3 in DNA: TGCGCCAGCAGCTCGACGGGATCAATAAGCGAGACCCAGTACTTC. It codes for CASSSTGSISETQYF. V is TRBV5-1 and J is TRBJ2-5; TRBD2 is a possible D gene (5 bases). V lost 3 bases and J 5 bases, leaving 17 bases between the germline ends. The germline CDR1 and CDR2 sequences are SGHRS and YFSETQ. The CDR3 contains 15 residues.